This T cell receptor (beta chain) was recovered during a study of shared clonotypes between healthy human individuals. CDR1 and CDR2 from the germline V gene are MNHNS and SASEGT. The CDR3 extends over 14 amino acids. V shed 3 bases and J shed 1 base, with 9 bases lying between them. TCRdb keeps only in-frame clones here, not all; method: immunoSEQ multiplex PCR. The table lists around 2,000,000 clones, around 95% of them singletons. The sample comprised naive CD4+ T cells sorted from blood. Subset reported: CD45RA+ positively selected. The receptor was isolated from a man between 18 and 29 years old in good health. The chain links TRBV6-1 to TRBJ1-1; no definite D call. CDR3 amino acids: CASSELLPNTEAFF. The CDR3 region has the DNA TGTGCCAGCAGTGAGTTGTTACCGAACACTGAAGCTTTCTTT.